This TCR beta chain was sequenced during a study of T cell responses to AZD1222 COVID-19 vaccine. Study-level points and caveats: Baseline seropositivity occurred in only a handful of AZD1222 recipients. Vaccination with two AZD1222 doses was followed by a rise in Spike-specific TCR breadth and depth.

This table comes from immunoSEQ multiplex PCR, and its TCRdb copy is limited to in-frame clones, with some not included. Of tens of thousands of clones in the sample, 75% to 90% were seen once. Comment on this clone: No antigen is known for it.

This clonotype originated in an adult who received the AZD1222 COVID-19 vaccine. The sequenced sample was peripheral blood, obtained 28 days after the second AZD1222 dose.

The CDR3 nucleotides read TGTGCCAGCAGTTACAGGGGGTGGGAGCAGTACTTC. Amino acid sequence: CASSYRGWEQYF. V and J are TRBV28 and TRBJ2-7; 8 nucleotides match TRBD1. CDR1 and CDR2 from the germline V gene are MDHEN and SYDVKM. This CDR3 is built from 12 residues. J was trimmed by 7 bases and V by 4 bases; bases with no gene match: 3.